This is a list of T cell receptor beta chains from one sample in a study of cytomegalovirus exposure and HLA in healthy donors. TCRdb's table, derived via immunoSEQ multiplex PCR, lists solely in-frame clones and lacks some. The sample holds 200,000 to 250,000 clones; 65% to 75% are singletons and the top ten take under 2%. Specimen: PBMCs. The receptors were gathered from a woman aged 25 to 45 in good health and CMV-seronegative. Each CDR3 is given with its conserved first and last residue. Each record gives: D gene, clone size, J gene, V gene, CDR3 DNA, CDR3 protein. A D gene is named only where the DNA matches it firmly. The size field is filled for only some rows; it gives once, few, many or a size class.

TRBD1 | . | TRBJ1-5 | TRBV30 | TGTGCCTGGAGTGTAGGGGGCGGGGATCAGCCCCAGCATTTT | CAWSVGGGDQPQHF
TRBD1 | . | TRBJ1-3 | TRBV18 | TGTGCCAGCTCACCCACAGGGGAGTATGGAAACACCATATATTTT | CASSPTGEYGNTIYF
. | . | TRBJ1-2 | TRBV30 | TGTGCCTGGAGTGTTGGAGGTGGGATTGTTAACTATGGCTACACCTTC | CAWSVGGGIVNYGYTF
. | . | TRBJ1-1 | TRBV18 | TGTGCCAGCTCACCACGGGGGGACACTGAAGCTTTCTTT | CASSPRGDTEAFF
TRBD1 | . | TRBJ1-1 | TRBV10-3 | TGTGCCATCAGCTCCTCCGGGACAGGGGTCACTGAAGCTTTCTTT | CAISSSGTGVTEAFF
. | few | TRBJ1-1 | TRBV7-9 | TGTGCCAGCAGCTTAGTTGGGCAGGTGGACACTGAAGCTTTCTTT | CASSLVGQVDTEAFF
. | few | TRBJ1-6 | TRBV2 | TGTGCCAGCACGACCGGGAGCTCCTATAATTCACCCCTCCACTTT | CASTTGSSYNSPLHF
TRBD2 | . | TRBJ2-2 | TRBV11-3 | TGTGCCAGCAGCCCGACACGGACTAGCGGGCGAAACACCGGGGAGCTGTTTTTT | CASSPTRTSGRNTGELFF
. | . | TRBJ2-7 | TRBV21-1 | TGTGCCAGCAGAGCGACAGGGACAATCTACGAGCAGTACTTC | CASRATGTIYEQYF
. | few | TRBJ1-6 | TRBV5-1 | TGCGCCAGCAGCGTGACCGGGATCCCGAATTCACCCCTCCACTTT | CASSVTGIPNSPLHF
TRBD1 | . | TRBJ1-5 | TRBV30 | TGTGCCTGGGACAGGGGGCGAATTGGCAATCAGCCCCAGCATTTT | CAWDRGRIGNQPQHF
. | . | TRBJ2-5 | TRBV5-1 | TGCGCCAGCAGCTATGGACAGGGAGGGGAGACCCAGTACTTC | CASSYGQGGETQYF
TRBD1 | . | TRBJ1-4 | TRBV19 | TGTGCCAGTAGTCGTCAAGACAGGGTCTTTGAAAAACTGTTTTTT | CASSRQDRVFEKLFF
. | . | TRBJ2-1 | TRBV27 | TGTGCCAGCAGTTTGGCGGGTGCCGTCAATGAGCAGTTCTTC | CASSLAGAVNEQFF
. | . | TRBJ1-1 | TRBV7-9 | TGTTCCAGCAGCTTTGGCCTTACATCAGGGACTGAAGCTTTCTTT | CSSSFGLTSGTEAFF
. | few | TRBJ2-7 | TRBV6-1 | TGTGCCAGCCGTCTTGCCGGGGACACCTACGAGCAGTACTTC | CASRLAGDTYEQYF
. | . | TRBJ2-7 | TRBV10-3 | TGTGCCATCTTTATCGGGGGAGTTGGCGAGCAGTACTTC | CAIFIGGVGEQYF
TRBD2 | . | TRBJ2-3 | TRBV7-8 | TGTGCCAGCAGCTCAGGACTAGCGGGAACGGAAGATACGCAGTATTTT | CASSSGLAGTEDTQYF
TRBD1 | . | TRBJ2-5 | TRBV27 | TGTGCCAGCAGCACTCAGGGGGCCTGGGAGACCCAGTACTTC | CASSTQGAWETQYF
. | . | TRBJ2-7 | TRBV30 | TGTGCCTGGAGAGGGGATCTTCTCGAGCAGTACTTC | CAWRGDLLEQYF